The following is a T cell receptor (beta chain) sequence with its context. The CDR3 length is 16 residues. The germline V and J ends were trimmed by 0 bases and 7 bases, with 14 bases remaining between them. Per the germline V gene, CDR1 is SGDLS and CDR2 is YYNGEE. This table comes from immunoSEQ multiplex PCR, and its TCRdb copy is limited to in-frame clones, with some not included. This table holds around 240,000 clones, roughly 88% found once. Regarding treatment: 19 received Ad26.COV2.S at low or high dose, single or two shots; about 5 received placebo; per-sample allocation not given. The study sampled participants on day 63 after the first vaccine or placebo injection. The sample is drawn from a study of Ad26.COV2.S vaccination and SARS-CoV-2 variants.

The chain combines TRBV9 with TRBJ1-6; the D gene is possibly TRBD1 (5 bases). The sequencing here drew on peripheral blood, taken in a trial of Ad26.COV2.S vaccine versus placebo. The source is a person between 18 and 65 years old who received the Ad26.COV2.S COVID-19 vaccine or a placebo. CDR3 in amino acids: CASSVEGGAINSPLHF. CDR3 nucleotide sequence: TGTGCCAGCAGCGTAGAGGGTGGGGCCATCAATTCACCCCTCCACTTT.